The rows below give T cell receptor beta chains drawn from one sample of a study of blood T cell repertoires in COVID-19. TCRdb keeps only in-frame clones here, not all; method: immunoSEQ multiplex PCR. This repertoire shows 95,000 to 110,000 clones, 70% to 90% found once; its top ten account for 5.5% to 8%. The sample taken for sequencing was peripheral blood. The receptors originated from a man aged 50 to 59 with active or convalescent COVID-19. CDR3s include the opening cysteine and the closing phenylalanine or tryptophan. The D gene is left open where the match is weak. Clone size is given for some rows only: seen once, a few or many times, or a class if the clone is expanded.

>-|-|TRBV6-5|TRBJ1-5
TGTGCCAGCTTTGCAGGGGTCCATCAGCCCCAGCATTTT
CASFAGVHQPQHF
>-|-|TRBV7-9|TRBJ2-6
TGTGCCAGCAGCTTACTCCCAGATGCTTCTGGGGCCAACGTCCTGACTTTC
CASSLLPDASGANVLTF
>-|-|TRBV30|TRBJ2-6
TGTGCCTGGAGTCTGTCCGGGGCCAACGTCCTGACTTTC
CAWSLSGANVLTF
>-|TRBD1|TRBV18|TRBJ1-1
TGTGCCAGCTCACCTGATACGGGACAGGGGGCTCGGGCTTTCTTT
CASSPDTGQGARAFF
>once|-|TRBV7-8|TRBJ1-6
TGTGCCAGCAGCTTAGGGGGCAACTATAATTCACCCCTCCACTTT
CASSLGGNYNSPLHF
>-|TRBD1|TRBV11-2|TRBJ1-3
TGTGCCAGCAGCTTCCGGACAGGGGGCAGAACTGGAAACACCATATATTTT
CASSFRTGGRTGNTIYF
>-|TRBD2|TRBV7-9|TRBJ2-3
TGTGCCAGCTCGCGGGAGATCCCCACAGATACGCAGTATTTT
CASSREIPTDTQYF
>-|TRBD2|TRBV28|TRBJ2-3
TGTGCCAGCTTAGGAGGACTAGCACCCCATACGCAGTATTTT
CASLGGLAPHTQYF
>few|TRBD1|TRBV7-6|TRBJ1-3
TGTGCCAGCAGCGTACAGGGGGCGGCTGGAAACACCATATATTTT
CASSVQGAAGNTIYF
>-|-|TRBV10-2|TRBJ1-5
TGCGCCAGCAGGGGGCAGCCGTATAGCAATCAGCCCCAGCATTTT
CASRGQPYSNQPQHF
>-|TRBD2|TRBV7-2|TRBJ2-1
TGTGCCAGCAGCGAACCGGGACTAGCGGGAGGGAAGTACAATGAGCAGTTCTTC
CASSEPGLAGGKYNEQFF
>-|-|TRBV2|TRBJ1-3
TGTGCCAGCAGTGATGAGAGGGGGAGAAACACCATATATTTT
CASSDERGRNTIYF
>-|TRBD1|TRBV19|TRBJ1-5
TGTGCCAGTAGTAGACAGGGGAGTCAAGTTAATCAGCCCCAGCATTTT
CASSRQGSQVNQPQHF
>few|TRBD2|TRBV6-2/TRBV6-3|TRBJ2-1
TGTGCCAGCAGCCCCCTCATACTAGCGGGAAGCGGTGAGCAGTTCTTC
CASSPLILAGSGEQFF
>-|TRBD2|TRBV5-1|TRBJ2-3
TGCGCCAGCAGCCCGCGTCTAGCGGGAGGGAGAGATACGCAGTATTTT
CASSPRLAGGRDTQYF
>-|-|TRBV27|TRBJ2-7
TGTGCCTCGGTTGGGGGCGCCTACGAGCAGTACTTC
CASVGGAYEQYF
>-|TRBD2|TRBV11-2|TRBJ2-1
TGTGCCAGCAGCCACCGGACTAGCAGATACAATGAGCAGTTCTTC
CASSHRTSRYNEQFF
>-|TRBD1|TRBV6-5|TRBJ1-1
TGTGCCAGCGGGGCTGGGACAGGGGGGAGCACTGAAGCTTTCTTT
CASGAGTGGSTEAFF
>few|TRBD2|TRBV5-1|TRBJ2-1
TGCGCCAGCAGCTTCGATTTGACTAGCGGGAGAGGCAATGAGCAGTTCTTC
CASSFDLTSGRGNEQFF
>-|TRBD2|TRBV5-1|TRBJ2-1
TGCGCCAGCAGCTTGGATGGTAGCGGGAGGGTTTACAATGAGCAGTTCTTC
CASSLDGSGRVYNEQFF
>-|TRBD2|TRBV7-6|TRBJ2-5
TGTGCCAGCAGCTTAGTACCGGCTAGCGGTGAAGAGACCCAGTACTTC
CASSLVPASGEETQYF
>-|-|TRBV11-2|TRBJ1-6
TGTGCCAGCAGCCACCCCCCGTGGACAGCAAATTCACCCCTCCACTTT
CASSHPPWTANSPLHF